This TCR beta chain is drawn from a study of shared clonotypes between healthy human individuals. For the study at large: Three plates each covered CD4 naive and memory; CD8 naive two, CD8 memory one.

This CDR3 is built from 13 residues. The germline V gene has CDR1 LGHNT and CDR2 FRNRAP. V dropped 3 bases and J dropped 4 bases, with 7 bases sitting between them. Researchers partitioned CD4+ cells into CD45RA+ naive and CD45RA-negative memory subsets. Libraries were prepared by immunoSEQ multiplex PCR; TCRdb keeps only in-frame clonotypes and omits some of them. This sample has about a million clones, with roughly 77% found just once. This clone was found many times. The chain employs TRBV12-5 and TRBJ2-1, with a weak D call TRBD2 (5 bases). The TCR comes from a man aged 18 to 30 in good health. Some clones in this sample may be carry-over from other donors' samples. The sample taken for sequencing was memory CD4+ T cells from PBMCs. Subset denoted: CD45RA-negative fraction. The CDR3 nucleotides read TGTGCTAGTGGTTTTAGCGTTTACAATGAGCAGTTCTTC. Translation: CASGFSVYNEQFF.